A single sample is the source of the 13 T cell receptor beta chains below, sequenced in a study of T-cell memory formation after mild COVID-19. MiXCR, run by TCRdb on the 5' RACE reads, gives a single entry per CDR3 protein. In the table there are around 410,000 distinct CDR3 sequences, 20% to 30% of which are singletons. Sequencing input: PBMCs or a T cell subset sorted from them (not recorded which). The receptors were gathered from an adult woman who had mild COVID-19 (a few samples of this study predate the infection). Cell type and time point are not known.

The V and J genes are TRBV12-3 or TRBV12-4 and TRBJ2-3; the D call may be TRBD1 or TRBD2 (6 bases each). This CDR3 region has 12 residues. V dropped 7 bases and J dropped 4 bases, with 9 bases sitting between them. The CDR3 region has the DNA TGTGCCAGCAAGGGGGGCGCAGATACGCAGTATTTT. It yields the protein CASKGGADTQYF.

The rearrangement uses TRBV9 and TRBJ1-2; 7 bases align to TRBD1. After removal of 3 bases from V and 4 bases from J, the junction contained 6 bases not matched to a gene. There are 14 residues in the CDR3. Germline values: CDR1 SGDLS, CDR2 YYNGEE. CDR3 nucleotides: TGTGCCAGCAGCGCACCGGGACAGACCTATGGCTACACCTTC. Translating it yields CASSAPGQTYGYTF.

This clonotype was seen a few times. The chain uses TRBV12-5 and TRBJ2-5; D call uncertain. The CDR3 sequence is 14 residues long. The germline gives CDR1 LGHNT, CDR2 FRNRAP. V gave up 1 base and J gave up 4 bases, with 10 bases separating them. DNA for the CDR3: TGTGCTAGTGGTTTGGGGGGTGAAGGAGAGACCCAGTACTTC. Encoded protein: CASGLGGEGETQYF. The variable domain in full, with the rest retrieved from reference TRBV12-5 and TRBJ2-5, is DARVTQTPRHKVTEMGQEVTMRCQPILGHNTVFWYRQTMMQGLELLAYFRNRAPLDDSGMPKDRFSAEMPDATLATLKIQPSEPRDSAVYFCASGLGGEGETQYFGPGTRLLVL.

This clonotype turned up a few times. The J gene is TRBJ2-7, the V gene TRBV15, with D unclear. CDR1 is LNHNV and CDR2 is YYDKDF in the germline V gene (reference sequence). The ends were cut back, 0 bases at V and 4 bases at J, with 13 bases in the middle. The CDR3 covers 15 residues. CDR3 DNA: TGTGCCACCAGCAGAGAACGGGCGTACGGGTACGAGCAGTACTTC. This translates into CATSRERAYGYEQYF.

The DNA for the CDR3 is TGTGCCAGCAGGGAACAGGGAGAGGAATCACCCCTCCACTTT. Protein sequence: CASREQGEESPLHF. The V call is TRBV6-4, the J call TRBJ1-6; TRBD1 might be the D (6 bases). The CDR3 is 14 residues long. The germline CDR1 and CDR2 sequences are MRHNA and SNTAGT. Trimming removed 6 bases at V and 10 bases at J, with 16 bases between.

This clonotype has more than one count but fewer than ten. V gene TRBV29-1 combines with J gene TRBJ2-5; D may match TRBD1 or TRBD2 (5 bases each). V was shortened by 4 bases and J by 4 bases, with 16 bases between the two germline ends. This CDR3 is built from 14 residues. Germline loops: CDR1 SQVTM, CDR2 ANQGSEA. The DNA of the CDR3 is TGCAGCGTTGTGGGCCAACTAGGGGCAGAGACCCAGTACTTC. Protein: CSVVGQLGAETQYF. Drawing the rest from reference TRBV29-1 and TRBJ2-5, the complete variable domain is SAVISQKPSRDICQRGTSLTIQCQVDSQVTMMFWYRQQPGQSLTLIATANQGSEATYESGFVIDKFPISRPNLTFSTLTVSNMSPEDSSIYLCSVVGQLGAETQYFGPGTRLLVL.

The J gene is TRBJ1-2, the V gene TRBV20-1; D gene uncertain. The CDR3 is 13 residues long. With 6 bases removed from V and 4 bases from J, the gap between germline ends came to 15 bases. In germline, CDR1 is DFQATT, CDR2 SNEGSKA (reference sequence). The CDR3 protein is CSARNSVIYGYTF. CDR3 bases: TGCAGTGCAAGAAACTCAGTTATCTATGGCTACACCTTC.

The chain's CDR3 is CASSLSSLAGYNEQFF. The DNA of the CDR3 is TGTGCCAGCAGTTTATCGTCCCTAGCGGGTTACAATGAGCAGTTCTTC. The gene calls are TRBV27 and TRBJ2-1; 8 nucleotides line up with TRBD2. The V segment lost 0 bases and the J segment 4 bases; nucleotides outside the gene matches: 5. CDR3 length: 16 amino acids. Germline-derived CDR1 and CDR2 are MNHEY and SMNVEV (reference sequence).

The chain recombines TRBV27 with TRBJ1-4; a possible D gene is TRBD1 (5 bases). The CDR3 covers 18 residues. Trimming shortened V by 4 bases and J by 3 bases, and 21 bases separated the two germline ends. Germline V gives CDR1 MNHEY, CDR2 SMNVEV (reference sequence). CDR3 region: CASSSVAGTRGANEKLFF. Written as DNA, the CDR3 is TGTGCCAGCAGTTCGGTTGCAGGGACTCGAGGTGCTAATGAAAAACTGTTTTTT.

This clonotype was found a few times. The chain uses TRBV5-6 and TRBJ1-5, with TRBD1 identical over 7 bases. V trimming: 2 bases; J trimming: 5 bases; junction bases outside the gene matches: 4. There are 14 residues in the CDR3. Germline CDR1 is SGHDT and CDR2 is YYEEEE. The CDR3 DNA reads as TGTGCCAGCAGCTTAGAAGGGGGCTATCAGCCCCAGCATTTT. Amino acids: CASSLEGGYQPQHF. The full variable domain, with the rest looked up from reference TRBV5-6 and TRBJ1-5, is DAGVTQSPTHLIKTRGQQVTLRCSPKSGHDTVSWYQQALGQGPQFIFQYYEEEERQRGNFPDRFSGHQFPNYSSELNVNALLLGDSALYLCASSLEGGYQPQHFGDGTRLSIL.

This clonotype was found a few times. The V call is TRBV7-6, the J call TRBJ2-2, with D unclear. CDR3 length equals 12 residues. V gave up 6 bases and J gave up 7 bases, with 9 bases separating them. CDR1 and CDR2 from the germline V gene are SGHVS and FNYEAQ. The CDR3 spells CASSHTGGELFF. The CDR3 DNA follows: TGTGCCAGCAGTCACACCGGCGGGGAGCTGTTTTTT.

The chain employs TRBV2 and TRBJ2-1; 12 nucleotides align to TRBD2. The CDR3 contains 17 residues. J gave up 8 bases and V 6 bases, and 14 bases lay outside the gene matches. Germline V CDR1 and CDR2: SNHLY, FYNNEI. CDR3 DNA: TGTGCCAGCAGCGCTCCCTGGACTAGCGGGAAATCGGATGAGCAGTTCTTC. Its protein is CASSAPWTSGKSDEQFF. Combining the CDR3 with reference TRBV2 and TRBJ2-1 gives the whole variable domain EPEVTQTPSHQVTQMGQEVILRCVPISNHLYFYWYRQILGQKVEFLVSFYNNEISEKSEIFDDQFSVERPDGSNFTLKIRSTKLEDSAMYFCASSAPWTSGKSDEQFFGPGTRLTVL.

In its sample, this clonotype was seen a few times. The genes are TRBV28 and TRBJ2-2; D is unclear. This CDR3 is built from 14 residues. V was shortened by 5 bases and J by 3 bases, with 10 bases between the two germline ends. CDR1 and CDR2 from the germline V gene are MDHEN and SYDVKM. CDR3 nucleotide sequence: TGTGCCAGCAGTCCCGAGGTGTACACCGGGGAGCTGTTTTTT. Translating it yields CASSPEVYTGELFF.